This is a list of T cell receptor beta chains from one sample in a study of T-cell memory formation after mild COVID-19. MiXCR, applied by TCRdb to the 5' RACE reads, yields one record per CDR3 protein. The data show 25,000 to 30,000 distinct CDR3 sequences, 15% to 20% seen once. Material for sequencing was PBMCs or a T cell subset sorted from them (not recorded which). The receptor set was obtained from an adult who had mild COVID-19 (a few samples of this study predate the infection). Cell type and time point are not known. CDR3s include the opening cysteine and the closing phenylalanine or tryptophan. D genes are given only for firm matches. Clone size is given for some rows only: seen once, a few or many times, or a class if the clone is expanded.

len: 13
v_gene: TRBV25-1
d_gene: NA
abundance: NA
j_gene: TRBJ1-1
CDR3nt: TGTGCCAGCAGCAGCAGGAAGTCCACTGAAGCTTTCTTT
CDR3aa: CASSSRKSTEAFF

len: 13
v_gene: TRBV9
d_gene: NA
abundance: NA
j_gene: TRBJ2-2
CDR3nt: TGTGCCAGCAGCGCGGGACTCGCCGGGGAGCTGTTTTTT
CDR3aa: CASSAGLAGELFF

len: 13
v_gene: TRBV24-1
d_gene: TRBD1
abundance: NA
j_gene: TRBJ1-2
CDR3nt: TGTGCCACCAGTGACTCCGGGACAGACGGCTACACCTTC
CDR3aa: CATSDSGTDGYTF

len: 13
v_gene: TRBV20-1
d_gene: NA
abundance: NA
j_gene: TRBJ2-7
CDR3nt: TGCAGTGCTCCCGCAGGGGACCGGCGCGAGCAGTACTTC
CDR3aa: CSAPAGDRREQYF

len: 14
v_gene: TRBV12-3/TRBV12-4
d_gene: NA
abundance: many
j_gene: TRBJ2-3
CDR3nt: TGTGCCAGCAGTTTTAGAGGGGGCACAGATACGCAGTATTTT
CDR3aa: CASSFRGGTDTQYF

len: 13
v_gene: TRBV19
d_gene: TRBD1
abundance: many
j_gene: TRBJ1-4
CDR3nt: TGTGCCACGTCCAGGGGGCAAGGTGAAAAACTGTTTTTT
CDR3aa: CATSRGQGEKLFF

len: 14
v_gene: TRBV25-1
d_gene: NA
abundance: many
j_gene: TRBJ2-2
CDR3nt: TGTGCCAGCCGCCCTACAGGGAACACCGGGGAGCTGTTTTTT
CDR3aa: CASRPTGNTGELFF

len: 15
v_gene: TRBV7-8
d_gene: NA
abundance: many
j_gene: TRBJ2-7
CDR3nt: TGTGCCAGCACCGTCGAACCGGGACAATCCTACGAGCAGTACTTC
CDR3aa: CASTVEPGQSYEQYF

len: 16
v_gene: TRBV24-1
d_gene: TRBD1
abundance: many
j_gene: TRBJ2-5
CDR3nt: TGTGCCACCAGTGACCAAGGGGGCCCTATACAAGAGACCCAGTACTTC
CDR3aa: CATSDQGGPIQETQYF

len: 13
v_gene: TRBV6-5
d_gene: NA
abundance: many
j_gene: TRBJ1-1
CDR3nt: TGTGCCAGCAGAGGACAGAGTTACACTGAAGCTTTCTTT
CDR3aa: CASRGQSYTEAFF

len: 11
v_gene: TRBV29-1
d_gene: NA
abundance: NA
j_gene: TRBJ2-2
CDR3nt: TGCAGCGCCCCACAGGGCGGGGAGCTGTTTTTT
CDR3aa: CSAPQGGELFF

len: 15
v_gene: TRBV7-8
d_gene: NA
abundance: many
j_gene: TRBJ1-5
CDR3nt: TGTGCCAGCAGTCGAAAACAGGGTGGCAATCAGCCCCAGCATTTT
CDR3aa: CASSRKQGGNQPQHF

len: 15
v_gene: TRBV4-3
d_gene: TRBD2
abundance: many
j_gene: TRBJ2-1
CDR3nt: TGCGCCAGCAGCGGGGTGGGAGGGCCACGGAATGAGCAGTTCTTC
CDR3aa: CASSGVGGPRNEQFF

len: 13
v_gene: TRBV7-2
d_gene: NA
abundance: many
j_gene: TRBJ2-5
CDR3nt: TGTGCCAGCAGCTTAGGCAGCAAAGAGACCCAGTACTTC
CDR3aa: CASSLGSKETQYF

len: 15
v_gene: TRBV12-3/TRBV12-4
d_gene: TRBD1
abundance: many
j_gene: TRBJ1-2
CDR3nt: TGTGCCAGCAGTTTAGCCCTGACAGGGCACGGCGGCTACACCTTC
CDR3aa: CASSLALTGHGGYTF

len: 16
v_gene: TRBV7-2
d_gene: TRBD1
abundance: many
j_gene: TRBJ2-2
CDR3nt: TGTGCCAGCAGCTTACTGGGACAGCGGAACACCGGGGAGCTGTTTTTT
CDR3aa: CASSLLGQRNTGELFF

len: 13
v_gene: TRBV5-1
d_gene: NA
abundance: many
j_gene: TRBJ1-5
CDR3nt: TGCGCCAGCAGCTTGGGTCAGGATCAGCCCCAGCATTTT
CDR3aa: CASSLGQDQPQHF

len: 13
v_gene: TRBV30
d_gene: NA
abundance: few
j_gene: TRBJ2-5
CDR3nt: TGTGCCTGGACGAGCAAGGCCAAGAGAACCCAGTACTTC
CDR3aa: CAWTSKAKRTQYF

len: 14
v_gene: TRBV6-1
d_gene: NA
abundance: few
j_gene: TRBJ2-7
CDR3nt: TGTGCCAGCACGAGCGGGCCAAGTGGTTACGAGCAGTACTTC
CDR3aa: CASTSGPSGYEQYF

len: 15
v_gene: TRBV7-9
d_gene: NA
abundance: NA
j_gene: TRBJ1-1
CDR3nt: TGTGCCAGCAGCTATCCCGGGACGGTGAACACTGAAGCTTTCTTT
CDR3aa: CASSYPGTVNTEAFF

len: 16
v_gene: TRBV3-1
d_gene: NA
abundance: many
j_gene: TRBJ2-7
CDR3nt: TGTGCCAGCAGCCCCAAGCAGTCTCGACACTCCTACGAGCAGTACTTC
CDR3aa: CASSPKQSRHSYEQYF

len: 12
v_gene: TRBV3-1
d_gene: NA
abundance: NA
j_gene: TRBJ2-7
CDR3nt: TGTGCCAGCAGCCGGACCCGATACGAGCAGTACTTC
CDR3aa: CASSRTRYEQYF

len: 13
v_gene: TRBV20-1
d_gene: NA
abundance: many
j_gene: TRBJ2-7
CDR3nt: TGCAGTGCTAGCACTAGCACGACCTACGAGCAGTACTTC
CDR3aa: CSASTSTTYEQYF

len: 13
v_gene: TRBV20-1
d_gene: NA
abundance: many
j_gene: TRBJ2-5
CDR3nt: TGCAGTGCTAAACTAACTAGCCTAGAGACCCAGTACTTC
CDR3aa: CSAKLTSLETQYF

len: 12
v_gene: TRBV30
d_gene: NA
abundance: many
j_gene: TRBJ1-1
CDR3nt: TGTGCCGCCAGCGTCAGGGTCACTGAAGCTTTCTTT
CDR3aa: CAASVRVTEAFF

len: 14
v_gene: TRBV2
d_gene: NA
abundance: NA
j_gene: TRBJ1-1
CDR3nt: TGTGCCAGCCGCCCGGGACACATGAACACTGAAGCTTTCTTT
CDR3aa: CASRPGHMNTEAFF